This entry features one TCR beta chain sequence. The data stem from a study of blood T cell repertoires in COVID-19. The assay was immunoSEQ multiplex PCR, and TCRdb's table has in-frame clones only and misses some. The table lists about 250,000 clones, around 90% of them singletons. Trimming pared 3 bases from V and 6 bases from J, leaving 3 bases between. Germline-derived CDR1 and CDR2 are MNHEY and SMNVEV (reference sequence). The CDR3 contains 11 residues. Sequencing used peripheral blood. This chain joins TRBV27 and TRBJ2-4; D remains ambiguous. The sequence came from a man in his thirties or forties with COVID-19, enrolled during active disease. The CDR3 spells CASSFGNIQYF. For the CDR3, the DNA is TGTGCCAGCAGTTTCGGAAACATTCAGTACTTC.